This T cell receptor (beta chain) was identified in a study of blood T cell repertoires in COVID-19. Study overall: From the United States, Italy and Spain came samples of acute and convalescent COVID-19. In each case, the material was cDNA or gDNA derived from T cells, B-cell-depleted T cells, or PBMCs.

Some clones are missing from TCRdb's copy, which holds only in-frame ones; the method was immunoSEQ multiplex PCR. Of about 48,000 clones in the sample, about 90% were seen once. This clone was recorded once. With 5 bases clipped from V and 1 base from J, the junction kept 1 base outside the gene matches. This CDR3 region has 14 residues. Germline V gene data show CDR1 as PRHDT and CDR2 as FYEKMQ (reference sequence). This sequence originates from a human donor in a cohort sampled during active COVID-19. The sequenced material came from peripheral blood. The chain couples TRBV13 to TRBJ2-4, with 8 positions matching TRBD1. DNA of the CDR3: TGTGCCAGCAGCCAGGGGGCGGCCAAAAACATTCAGTACTTC. This gives the protein CASSQGAAKNIQYF. The whole variable domain, remainder taken from reference TRBV13 and TRBJ2-4, is AAGVIQSPRHLIKEKRETATLKCYPIPRHDTVYWYQQGPGQDPQFLISFYEKMQSDKGSIPDRFSAQQFSDYHSELNMSSLELGDSALYFCASSQGAAKNIQYFGAGTRLSVL.